The 32 T cell receptor beta chains listed next were all sequenced from one sample in a study of regulatory T cells in long-lasting Graves disease. Arm-PCR of CDR3 regions with iRepertoire HTBI primers generated TCR beta libraries. TCRdb ran MiXCR on the multiplex PCR reads and lists one entry per CDR3 protein. The sample has 400,000 to 450,000 distinct CDR3 sequences, roughly 17% seen once; the top ten hold around a tenth. Specified time point: newly diagnosed GD, antithyroid drugs for less than 3 months. With RNA extracted from PBMCs as input, the TCR library was made. The same sample was also studied in work on T cells in Graves' hyperthyroidism and ophthalmopathy.

The sequencing here drew on peripheral blood mononuclear cells (PBMCs), taken at new diagnosis, from a patient treated with antithyroid drugs. These receptors were collected from a woman aged 30 to 39 with Graves disease.

In its sample, this clonotype was seen a few times. The chain has TRBV16 and TRBJ2-1; a possible D gene is TRBD1 (5 bases). Trimming shortened V by 0 bases and J by 6 bases, and 9 bases separated the two germline ends. The CDR3 covers 14 residues. Germline V gene data show CDR1 as KGHSY and CDR2 as FQNENV. In DNA form, the CDR3 reads TGTGCCAGCAGCCAATCATGGACAATCAATGAGCAGTTCTTC. This encodes CASSQSWTINEQFF.

This clonotype showed up just a few times. V is TRBV9 and J is TRBJ2-1; tentative D call: TRBD1 (6 bases). Trimming removed 7 bases at V and 7 bases at J, with 24 bases between. The germline V gene has CDR1 SGDLS and CDR2 YYNGEE. The CDR3 spans 16 residues. CDR3 coding DNA: TGTGCCAGCGCTCGCGGCCAGGGGAGCGTAAAAAATGAGCAGTTCTTC. It yields the protein CASARGQGSVKNEQFF.

This clonotype was recorded at least ten times. The chain combines TRBV27 with TRBJ2-7; D perhaps matches TRBD1 (6 bases). The germline V gene encodes CDR1 MNHEY and CDR2 SMNVEV (reference sequence). Trimming took 8 bases from V and 5 from J, leaving 25 bases between them. CDR3 length: 16 amino acids. The CDR3 nucleotides read TGTGCCAGCGGCCATTATAGGGATCCCAGGGGTGACGAGCAGTACTTC. Its translation is CASGHYRDPRGDEQYF.

This clonotype was counted many times. The chain employs TRBV5-1 and TRBJ1-1; 7 nucleotides agree with TRBD1. This CDR3 contains 16 residues. Germline lookup yields CDR1 SGHRS and CDR2 YFSETQ. V was clipped by 4 bases and J by 1 base; unmatched bases: 10. The CDR3 reads CASSQDRPGANTEAFF. CDR3 sequence (DNA): TGCGCCAGCAGCCAGGACAGGCCTGGGGCGAACACTGAAGCTTTCTTT.

For this clonotype: This may come from a read error, since a much larger clone is one base off. J is TRBJ1-1 and V is TRBV11-2; a possible D gene is TRBD1 (5 bases). This CDR3 is 14 amino acids long. The germline V gene encodes CDR1 SGHAT and CDR2 FQNNGV. The CDR3 here is CASGLEIQDTEAFF. The CDR3 bases are TGTGCCAGCGGCTTAGAGATACAGGACACTGAAGCTTTCTTT. Variable domain in full (rest from reference TRBV11-2 and TRBJ1-1): EAGVAQSPRYKIIEKRQSVAFWCNPISGHATLYWYQQILGQGPKLLIQFQNNGVVDDSQLPKDRFSAERLKGVDSTLKIQPAKLEDSAVYLCASGLEIQDTEAFFGQGTRLTVV.

The rearrangement joins TRBV9 to TRBJ2-6; TRBD2 aligns across 7 bases. The CDR3 is made up of 20 amino acids. Germline loops: CDR1 SGDLS, CDR2 YYNGEE. J was trimmed by 0 bases and V by 3 bases; bases with no gene match: 15. The CDR3 region has the DNA TGTGCCAGCAGCGAAGCGCAGAGGGAGGGGATCTTCTCTGGGGCCAACGTCCTGACTTTC. Amino acid sequence: CASSEAQREGIFSGANVLTF.

This clonotype has just a few counts. A much more abundant neighbour one base away suggests this may be a read error. The rearrangement uses TRBV29-1 and TRBJ2-7; TRBD1 agrees at 11 bases. The CDR3 extends over 15 amino acids. Germline V gene lookup returns CDR1 SQVTM and CDR2 ANQGSEA. V dropped 3 bases and J dropped 1; count of bases not matched to a gene: 5. The CDR3 nucleotides read TGCAGCGTTGACGCAGGACAGGGGGCGTCCTACGAGCAGTACTTC. Amino acids: CSVDAGQGASYEQYF.

The rearrangement uses TRBV10-3 and TRBJ2-7, with D maybe TRBD1 (5 bases). V was cut by 2 bases and J by 4 bases, with 6 bases left in between. The CDR3 is made up of 12 amino acids. The germline V gene encodes CDR1 ENHRY and CDR2 SYGVKD. CDR3 bases: TGTGCCATCAGTGAGAGGGGTTACGAGCAGTACTTC. This codes for CAISERGYEQYF.

This clonotype has a handful of counts. V is TRBV10-2 and J is TRBJ1-5, with D unresolved. Trimming took 7 bases from V and 3 from J, leaving 13 bases between them. CDR1 is WSHSY and CDR2 is SAAADI in the germline V gene. The CDR3 loop spans 14 amino acids. The CDR3 here is CASTPAEINQPQHF. The CDR3 region has the DNA TGCGCCAGCACTCCAGCGGAAATCAATCAGCCCCAGCATTTT.

The V gene is TRBV20-1, the J gene TRBJ2-5; TRBD2 matches at 8 bases. Germline assignment: CDR1 DFQATT and CDR2 SNEGSKA (reference sequence). This CDR3 is 15 amino acids long. The ends lost 0 bases at V and 5 bases at J; junction bases unmatched: 8. CDR3: CSARDPGASGETQYF. The CDR3 region has the DNA TGCAGTGCTAGAGATCCTGGGGCTAGCGGGGAGACCCAGTACTTC.

In the case of this clonotype: This likely reflects a read error, since a far larger clone is one base away. This rearrangement joins TRBV7-9 to TRBJ2-7, with 7 bases matching TRBD1. The V gene's germline CDR1 is SEHNR and CDR2 FQNEAQ (reference sequence). The CDR3 runs to 15 residues. The V gene end was trimmed by 5 bases and the J gene end by 12 bases; junction bases not matched to a gene: 19. This CDR3 is CASSRYTRTGETRYF. CDR3 coding DNA: TGTGCCAGCAGCCGATATACTAGAACAGGGGAGACCCGGTACTTC.

DNA for the CDR3: TGTGCCAGCAGCTTAGGACCGAATTCGTACCAAGAGACCCAGTACTTC. Translating it yields CASSLGPNSYQETQYF. The genes are TRBV7-2 and TRBJ2-5; D not certain. Per the germline V gene, CDR1 is SGHTA and CDR2 is FQGNSA. The CDR3 length is 16 residues. The V gene lost 1 base and the J gene lost 0 bases, with 12 bases spanning the gap. Combining the CDR3 with reference TRBV7-2 and TRBJ2-5 gives the whole variable domain GAGVSQSPSNKVTEKGKDVELRCDPISGHTALYWYRQSLGQGLEFLIYFQGNSAPDKSGLPSDRFSAERTGGSVSTLTIQRTQQEDSAVYLCASSLGPNSYQETQYFGPGTRLLVL.

V gene TRBV7-9 combines with J gene TRBJ2-5; 7 nucleotides align to TRBD1. The V gene end was trimmed by 3 bases and the J gene end by 4 bases; junction bases not matched to a gene: 8. Looked up from germline, CDR1 is SEHNR and CDR2 is FQNEAQ (reference sequence). CDR3 length: 15 residues. The DNA for the CDR3 is TGTGCCAGCAGCTTCGGGACAGTGAGGAGAGAGACCCAGTACTTC. It yields the protein CASSFGTVRRETQYF.

V gene TRBV19 combines with J gene TRBJ2-7; 8 positions agree with TRBD1. Germline lookup yields CDR1 LNHDA and CDR2 SQIVND (reference sequence). J gave up 6 bases and V 5 bases, and 6 bases lay outside the gene matches. This CDR3 is 13 amino acids long. The DNA of the CDR3 is TGTGCCAGTAGTCGGACAGGGATGGCCGAGCAGTACTTC. Translation: CASSRTGMAEQYF.

This clonotype was recorded at least ten times. The rearrangement links TRBV7-2 to TRBJ2-2; D is unclear. Germline CDR1 reads SGHTA; CDR2 reads FQGNSA. The CDR3 has 15 residues. Trimming removed 7 bases from V and 1 base from J, with 13 bases in between. In DNA form, the CDR3 reads TGTGCCAGCAATCCATGGGCTCAGAACACCGGGGAGCTGTTTTTT. Translation: CASNPWAQNTGELFF.

The genes are TRBV5-1 and TRBJ2-7; the D gene is possibly TRBD1 (6 bases). The CDR3 spans 16 residues. Trimming cost V 4 bases and J 2 bases, with 19 bases left between them. Germline assignment: CDR1 SGHRS and CDR2 YFSETQ. The CDR3 nucleotides read TGCGCCAGCAGCCTCCCCCAGGGGATAGAACCCTACGAGCAGTACTTC. It yields the protein CASSLPQGIEPYEQYF.

This clonotype has a count of ten or more. This sequence joins TRBV7-8 and TRBJ2-1, with unresolved D. Germline-derived CDR1 and CDR2 are SGHVS and FQNEAQ. Between the trimmed V and J ends, which lost 5 bases and 0 bases, there was a span of 11 bases. CDR3 length equals 15 residues. The CDR3 coding sequence is TGTGCCAGCAGCCCGTACTTAAGCTCCTACAATGAGCAGTTCTTC. Protein sequence: CASSPYLSSYNEQFF.

On this clonotype itself: This may be a read error, as it is one base from a much larger clone. V gene TRBV20-1 combines with J gene TRBJ2-2; weak D call: TRBD2 (5 bases). Germline V gene sequence: CDR1 DFQATT, CDR2 SNEGSKA (reference sequence). This CDR3 is built from 13 residues. The CDR3 sequence: CSAPQEPDGEPFF. The DNA for the CDR3 is TGCAGTGCTCCGCAGGAGCCGGACGGGGAGCCGTTTTTT.

A remark on this clonotype: This is likely an artifact of a read error, given a far larger clone one base away. This chain joins TRBV13 and TRBJ1-1; 8 nucleotides align to TRBD1. The CDR3 runs to 15 residues. Germline V gene sequence: CDR1 PRHDT, CDR2 FYEKMQ (reference sequence). In nucleotides, the CDR3 is TGTGCCAGCAGTGAAGCCGGACAGGGATGGACTGAAGGTTTCTTT. It yields the protein CASSEAGQGWTEGFF.

This clonotype was seen more than once but under ten times. The V and J genes are TRBV27 and TRBJ1-1; 10 nucleotides agree with TRBD1. This CDR3 comprises 17 residues. J lost 0 bases, V lost 8 bases, and 12 bases had no gene match. CDR1 is MNHEY and CDR2 is SMNVEV in the germline V gene (reference sequence). CDR3 sequence reads: CASLMRGQGLMNTEAFF. DNA of the CDR3: TGTGCCAGCCTAATGAGGGGACAGGGGTTGATGAACACTGAAGCTTTCTTT.

This clonotype was observed a handful of times. A read error may account for a junction end that differs from germline. CDR3 region: CASSQVATGLIF. The DNA for the CDR3 is TGCGCCAGCAGCCAAGTCGCGACAGGGCTAATCTTC. The chain recombines TRBV4-1 with TRBJ2-1; 7 bases match TRBD1. The V gene's germline CDR1 is MGHRA and CDR2 YSYEKL. The CDR3 length is 12 residues.

As to this clonotype: It may be a read error: a sequence one base away is much more abundant. CDR3 nucleotide sequence: TGCGCCAGCAGCTTGGCCGGGAATGTGGGAGGAGAGACCCCGTACTTC. Protein sequence: CASSLAGNVGGETPYF. V and J are TRBV5-1 and TRBJ2-5; a possible D gene is TRBD2 (6 bases). The CDR3 spans 16 residues. Germline CDR1 SGHRS, CDR2 YFSETQ.

This clonotype showed up just once. Possible read error: a much larger clone is one base away. The chain carries TRBV3-1 and TRBJ2-1; D not resolved. Germline CDR1 LGHDT, CDR2 YNNKEL (reference sequence). Trimming stripped 0 bases from V and 6 bases from J, with 12 bases between. The CDR3 runs 15 residues. The CDR3 spells CASSQDNSDCNEQFF. The DNA of the CDR3 is TGTGCCAGCAGCCAAGATAACAGCGACTGCAATGAGCAGTTCTTC.

This clonotype came up many times. The rearrangement links TRBV30 to TRBJ1-1; tentatively, D is TRBD1 (6 bases). Trimming removed 4 bases from V and 0 bases from J, with 12 bases in between. The V gene's germline CDR1 is GTSNPN and CDR2 SVGIG (reference sequence). CDR3 length: 14 amino acids. CDR3 region: CAWITTGVNTEAFF. The DNA of the CDR3 is TGTGCCTGGATTACGACAGGAGTGAACACTGAAGCTTTCTTT.

The V call is TRBV15, the J call TRBJ2-1, with 9 bases aligning to TRBD2. The germline gives CDR1 LNHNV, CDR2 YYDKDF (reference sequence). This CDR3 spans 16 amino acids. The V and J ends lost 0 bases and 8 bases, in that order; junction bases with no gene match: 8. CDR3 amino acids: CATSRDLSGRTYEQFF. The CDR3 DNA is TGTGCCACCAGCAGAGATCTCAGCGGGAGGACGTATGAGCAGTTCTTC. Combining the CDR3 with reference TRBV15 and TRBJ2-1 gives the whole variable domain DAMVIQNPRYQVTQFGKPVTLSCSQTLNHNVMYWYQQKSSQAPKLLFHYYDKDFNNEADTPDNFQSRRPNTSFCFLDIRSPGLGDTAMYLCATSRDLSGRTYEQFFGPGTRLTVL.

In this sample, this clonotype turned up many times. The chain recombines TRBV2 with TRBJ1-1; perhaps TRBD1 as D (6 bases). From germline, CDR1 is SNHLY and CDR2 FYNNEI. The V gene lost 3 bases and the J gene lost 3 bases, with 11 bases spanning the gap. The CDR3 contains 14 residues. The CDR3 protein is CASSEYRQDTEAFF. CDR3 in DNA: TGTGCCAGCAGTGAGTATCGACAGGACACTGAAGCTTTCTTT. The variable domain in full, with the rest retrieved from reference TRBV2 and TRBJ1-1, is EPEVTQTPSHQVTQMGQEVILRCVPISNHLYFYWYRQILGQKVEFLVSFYNNEISEKSEIFDDQFSVERPDGSNFTLKIRSTKLEDSAMYFCASSEYRQDTEAFFGQGTRLTVV.

The chain combines TRBV4-1 with TRBJ1-5, with D perhaps matching TRBD1 (6 bases). CDR1 is MGHRA, CDR2 YSYEKL, per germline. V was cut by 3 bases and J by 4 bases, with 13 bases left in between. CDR3 size: 15 residues. CDR3 amino acids: CASSQEGGRNQPQHF. CDR3 DNA sequence: TGCGCCAGCAGCCAGGAGGGGGGGAGGAATCAGCCCCAGCATTTT.

The gene calls are TRBV9 and TRBJ2-1, with 10 bases fitting TRBD2. The trim removed 3 bases at V and 2 bases at J, leaving 8 bases unmatched. This CDR3 contains 17 residues. The germline gives CDR1 SGDLS, CDR2 YYNGEE. CDR3 DNA sequence: TGTGCCAGCAGCGCAGCTTCAGCGGGAGGGGCCTACAATGAGCAGTTCTTC. Translated, it gives CASSAASAGGAYNEQFF.

This clonotype was recorded many times. This chain's CDR3 is CASSPGQGASFRTDTQYF. The CDR3 coding sequence is TGTGCCAGCAGCCCCGGACAGGGGGCGAGTTTCCGCACAGATACGCAGTATTTT. The chain has TRBV3-1 and TRBJ2-3; 11 bases map to TRBD1. V was clipped by 4 bases and J by 1 base; unmatched bases: 10. This CDR3 spans 18 amino acids. In germline, CDR1 is LGHDT, CDR2 YNNKEL (reference sequence).

There are many counts of this clonotype. CDR3: CASRGRQSSTDTQYF. For the CDR3, the DNA is TGTGCCAGCAGGGGGCGGCAATCTAGCACAGATACGCAGTATTTT. The J gene is TRBJ2-3, the V gene TRBV6-1; weak D call: TRBD1 (5 bases). CDR3 length: 15 amino acids. Germline CDR1 reads MNHNS; CDR2 reads SASEGT. V lost 6 bases and J 0 bases, leaving 13 bases between the germline ends.

The chain uses TRBV5-1 and TRBJ2-7; perhaps TRBD2 as D (6 bases). This CDR3 is built from 15 residues. V lost 0 bases, J lost 3 bases, and 13 bases lay in between. CDR1 and CDR2 from the germline V gene are SGHRS and YFSETQ. CDR3 residues: CASSLASGLRYEQYF. CDR3 sequence (DNA): TGCGCCAGCAGCTTGGCCTCGGGACTCCGCTACGAGCAGTACTTC.

In its sample, this clonotype was seen a few times. This sequence joins TRBV11-2 and TRBJ2-3; TRBD2 matches 7 bases. The germline gives CDR1 SGHAT, CDR2 FQNNGV. The CDR3 has 15 residues. The junction had 4 bases not matched to a gene; V was cut back by 2 bases and J by 2 bases. CDR3 loop: CASSLRSGSTDTQYF. CDR3 DNA: TGTGCCAGCAGCTTACGTAGCGGGTCCACAGATACGCAGTATTTT.